The 8 T cell receptor beta chains reported below all come from one sample, sequenced in a study of cytomegalovirus exposure and HLA in healthy donors. Primers: 60 Vbeta forward and 13 Jbeta reverse. Method: immunoSEQ multiplex PCR; TCRdb's copy keeps in-frame clones and lacks some. The sample has about 150,000 clones; 75% are singletons. The sequencing input was PBMCs. The receptors were gathered from a man aged 25-45 years in good health and CMV-seronegative.

The J gene is TRBJ1-4, the V gene TRBV19; TRBD1 agrees at 9 bases. Per germline, CDR1 LNHDA and CDR2 SQIVND (reference sequence). The ends lost 8 bases at V and 8 bases at J; junction bases unmatched: 9. The CDR3 loop spans 14 amino acids. CDR3 sequence: CASGPGQGSEKLFF. The DNA for the CDR3 is TGTGCCAGTGGTCCGGGACAGGGATCGGAAAAACTGTTTTTT.

The chain is built from TRBV6-5 and TRBJ2-7; a possible D gene is TRBD2 (5 bases). This CDR3 is built from 13 residues. Per germline, CDR1 MNHEY and CDR2 SVGAGI. V lost 4 bases, J lost 3 bases, and 10 bases lay in between. Here the CDR3 DNA reads TGTGCCAGCAGTTCCCCGGGAAGCTACGAGCAGTACTTC. Protein product: CASSSPGSYEQYF.

The gene calls are TRBV5-6 and TRBJ2-2; 10 bases match TRBD1. The CDR3 consists of 17 residues. V dropped 3 bases and J dropped 3; count of bases not matched to a gene: 8. Per germline, CDR1 SGHDT and CDR2 YYEEEE. DNA for the CDR3: TGTGCCAGCAGCTCGACGGGACAGGGGTTCTACACCGGGGAGCTGTTTTTT. Translated, it gives CASSSTGQGFYTGELFF.

The CDR3 DNA follows: TGTGCCAGCAGGCGGACAGGGAACACCGGGGAGCTGTTTTTT. Translating it yields CASRRTGNTGELFF. The V and J genes are TRBV9 and TRBJ2-2, with TRBD1 matching over 7 bases. Germline V gene lookup returns CDR1 SGDLS and CDR2 YYNGEE. This CDR3 comprises 14 residues. J lost 1 base, V lost 5 bases, and 2 bases had no gene match.

By share of the sample, this clone is medium-sized (0.01 to 0.1%). V gene TRBV5-4 combines with J gene TRBJ2-7, with 11 bases that match TRBD2. The V gene's germline CDR1 is SGHNT and CDR2 YYREEE (reference sequence). Unmatched junction bases numbered 13, after V lost 4 bases and J lost 7 bases. This CDR3 spans 16 amino acids. The CDR3 here is CASSKGTSGLYGEQYF. The CDR3 bases are TGTGCCAGCAGCAAAGGGACTAGCGGCCTCTATGGTGAGCAGTACTTC.

The chain employs TRBV10-3 and TRBJ1-2, with D maybe TRBD1 (5 bases). The CDR3 loop spans 12 amino acids. V lost 4 bases, J lost 2 bases, and 5 bases lay in between. Germline CDR1 and CDR2: ENHRY and SYGVKD. In DNA, the CDR3 is TGTGCCATCAGTGGACAGAACTATGGCTACACCTTC. Translating gives CAISGQNYGYTF.

V and J are TRBV5-1 and TRBJ2-7, with a weak D call TRBD2 (5 bases). The V end was cut by 4 bases, the J end by 7 bases, with 21 bases between. Germline V lookup: CDR1 SGHRS, CDR2 YFSETQ. This CDR3 comprises 15 residues. The CDR3 nucleotides are TGCGCCAGCAGCCCCCGGGAAGACGGCTTAGGAGAGCAGTACTTC. Its protein product is CASSPREDGLGEQYF.

The gene calls are TRBV5-1 and TRBJ2-5; tentative D call: TRBD1 (6 bases). Germline CDR1 is SGHRS and CDR2 is YFSETQ. The CDR3 is 13 residues long. The V end was cut by 0 bases, the J end by 5 bases, with 8 bases between. The CDR3 bases are TGCGCCAGCAGCTTGGCAGGGGTCGAGACCCAGTACTTC. This encodes CASSLAGVETQYF.